These T cell receptor beta chains were read from a single sample in a study of blood T cell repertoires in COVID-19. TCRdb keeps only in-frame clones here, not all; method: immunoSEQ multiplex PCR. The data contain about 70,000 clones, over 70% of them singletons. The material sequenced was peripheral blood. The receptor source for this set is a man between 65 and 80 years old who had recovered from COVID-19. Each CDR3 is given with its conserved first and last residue. Each record gives: clone size, J gene, V gene, D gene, CDR3 DNA, CDR3 protein. A D gene is named only where the DNA matches it firmly. Not all rows give a size; the values are once, few, many and, for expanded clones, a class.

size: -
J: TRBJ1-2
V: TRBV7-2
D: TRBD1
DNA: TGTGCCAGCAGCTTAGGAGGGACAGTCTGGGATGGCTACACCTTC
CDR3: CASSLGGTVWDGYTF

size: -
J: TRBJ1-2
V: TRBV6-6
D: -
DNA: TGTGCCAGCAGTTACTCCCTTGGGGGGGTACGGGATGGCTACACCTTC
CDR3: CASSYSLGGVRDGYTF

size: -
J: TRBJ2-2
V: TRBV28
D: -
DNA: TGTGCCACCCTAGACGGTCAGAACACCGGGGAGCTGTTTTTT
CDR3: CATLDGQNTGELFF

size: -
J: TRBJ1-2
V: TRBV5-6
D: -
DNA: TGTGCCAGCACTTCCTCTAACTATGGCTACACCTTC
CDR3: CASTSSNYGYTF

size: -
J: TRBJ2-5
V: TRBV7-2
D: -
DNA: TGTGCCAGCAGTTATAGAGGGGGACCTGCGGTCTCGGAGACCCAGTACTTC
CDR3: CASSYRGGPAVSETQYF

size: -
J: TRBJ2-2
V: TRBV7-2
D: -
DNA: TGTGCCAGCAGCCTCGGGGGACAGCTGAACACCGGGGAGCTGTTTTTT
CDR3: CASSLGGQLNTGELFF

size: -
J: TRBJ1-5
V: TRBV5-1
D: TRBD1
DNA: TGCGCCAGCAGCTTGGGACAGGGTTCTTACCAGCCCCAGCATTTT
CDR3: CASSLGQGSYQPQHF

size: -
J: TRBJ2-7
V: TRBV6-5
D: -
DNA: TGTGCCAGCAGCCTCAGACAGGAAAGCTACGAGCAGTACTTC
CDR3: CASSLRQESYEQYF

size: -
J: TRBJ1-1
V: TRBV18
D: TRBD1
DNA: TGTGCCAGCTCACCACCACCTATAGCAACAGGGGCCGAAGCTTTCTTT
CDR3: CASSPPPIATGAEAFF

size: few
J: TRBJ1-6
V: TRBV5-4
D: -
DNA: TGTGCCAGCAGCTTAGCAGGGGAGAACTATAATTCACCCCTCCACTTT
CDR3: CASSLAGENYNSPLHF

size: -
J: TRBJ1-4
V: TRBV6-4
D: -
DNA: TGTGCCAGCAGCCGGGAGAGGGGTGAAAAACTGTTTTTT
CDR3: CASSRERGEKLFF

size: few
J: TRBJ1-6
V: TRBV28
D: -
DNA: TGTGCCAGCAGTGGCGCGGGGGGCCTAAATTCACCCCTCCACTTT
CDR3: CASSGAGGLNSPLHF

size: -
J: TRBJ2-7
V: TRBV5-8
D: -
DNA: TGTGCCAGCAGCTTATCCCGACAGGTCATCCTTATGGACGAGCAGTACTTC
CDR3: CASSLSRQVILMDEQYF

size: -
J: TRBJ1-5
V: TRBV6-4
D: -
DNA: TGTGCCAGCAGTGAAAACTTTAGCAATCAGCCCCAGCATTTT
CDR3: CASSENFSNQPQHF

size: -
J: TRBJ2-2
V: TRBV6-5
D: TRBD1
DNA: TGTGCCAGCAGTTACGTTTGGACAGGGGACACCGGGGAGCTGTTTTTT
CDR3: CASSYVWTGDTGELFF

size: -
J: TRBJ2-5
V: TRBV9
D: TRBD2
DNA: TGTGCCAGCAGCCTAGGGACTAGCGGGAACGCCCAGGAGACCCAGTACTTC
CDR3: CASSLGTSGNAQETQYF

size: -
J: TRBJ1-4
V: TRBV29-1
D: TRBD1
DNA: TGCAGCGTTGTGGGGACAGGGCGATCTAATGAAAAACTGTTTTTT
CDR3: CSVVGTGRSNEKLFF

size: -
J: TRBJ1-5
V: TRBV19
D: TRBD1
DNA: TGTGCCAGTAGTATTCGGACAGGGGATCAGCCCCAGCATTTT
CDR3: CASSIRTGDQPQHF

size: -
J: TRBJ2-3
V: TRBV11-3
D: -
DNA: TGTGCCAGCAGCTTAGATCGTTGGGGGCAGGGCGCAGATACGCAGTATTTT
CDR3: CASSLDRWGQGADTQYF

size: -
J: TRBJ2-2
V: TRBV18
D: TRBD2
DNA: TGTGCCAGCTCACCCTATACTCTAGCGGGAGATGGGGACACCGGGGAGCTGTTTTTT
CDR3: CASSPYTLAGDGDTGELFF

size: -
J: TRBJ2-3
V: TRBV7-8
D: TRBD2
DNA: TGTGCCAGCAGCTTAGTGGCGGGAGGTACGCAGTATTTT
CDR3: CASSLVAGGTQYF

size: -
J: TRBJ1-1
V: TRBV2
D: TRBD1
DNA: TGTGCCAGCAGCAGGACAGGGTCAACCACTGAAGCTTTCTTT
CDR3: CASSRTGSTTEAFF

size: -
J: TRBJ2-5
V: TRBV5-1
D: TRBD1
DNA: TGCGCCAGCAGCCCCGGGACAGGCAACGGAGAGACCCAGTACTTC
CDR3: CASSPGTGNGETQYF

size: -
J: TRBJ1-2
V: TRBV7-2
D: -
DNA: TGTGCCAGCAGTACCGGACGGGGAAACTATGGCTACACCTTC
CDR3: CASSTGRGNYGYTF

size: -
J: TRBJ1-1
V: TRBV11-2
D: -
DNA: TGTGCCAGCAGCTTCATGCGGGGGAGCACTGAAGCTTTCTTT
CDR3: CASSFMRGSTEAFF

size: -
J: TRBJ2-1
V: TRBV19
D: TRBD2
DNA: TGTGCCAGTAGTAGGACTAGCGGTCACTACAATGAGCAGTTCTTC
CDR3: CASSRTSGHYNEQFF

size: -
J: TRBJ1-2
V: TRBV6-5
D: -
DNA: TGTGCCAGCCGCCGCACGGGATATGGCTACACCTTC
CDR3: CASRRTGYGYTF

size: -
J: TRBJ2-1
V: TRBV7-2
D: -
DNA: TGTGCCAGCAGCCTCAGGGTGGATGGGGCCAATGAGCAGTTCTTC
CDR3: CASSLRVDGANEQFF

size: -
J: TRBJ2-7
V: TRBV28
D: TRBD2
DNA: TGTGCCAGCAGTTTAAATCTAGCGGGAGTCGAAGAGCAGTACTTC
CDR3: CASSLNLAGVEEQYF

size: -
J: TRBJ2-6
V: TRBV18
D: -
DNA: TGTGCCAGCTCACCAGTAGAGCTCTCTGGGGCCAACGTCCTGACTTTC
CDR3: CASSPVELSGANVLTF

size: -
J: TRBJ2-6
V: TRBV21-1
D: -
DNA: TGTGCCAGCACCCCCCCGGGACACATACCCTCTGGGGCCAACGTCCTGACTTTC
CDR3: CASTPPGHIPSGANVLTF

size: -
J: TRBJ2-1
V: TRBV5-8
D: TRBD2
DNA: TGTGCCAGCAGCTTTTATCGGGGGGGGCAGTACAATGAGCAGTTCTTC
CDR3: CASSFYRGGQYNEQFF

size: few
J: TRBJ2-7
V: TRBV6-2/TRBV6-3
D: -
DNA: TGTGCCAGCAGTTACTCGTACTCCTACGAGCAGTACTTC
CDR3: CASSYSYSYEQYF

size: once
J: TRBJ1-1
V: TRBV10-2
D: -
DNA: TGCGCCAGCAAGAAGGGGCGAGACACTGAAGCTTTCTTT
CDR3: CASKKGRDTEAFF

size: -
J: TRBJ1-1
V: TRBV10-3
D: -
DNA: TGTGCCATCAGTGAGGCGGATGTAACTGAAGCTTTCTTT
CDR3: CAISEADVTEAFF

size: -
J: TRBJ1-2
V: TRBV24-1
D: TRBD1
DNA: TGTGCCACCAGTGATTTTGGGACAGGGTTAGATGGCTACACCTTC
CDR3: CATSDFGTGLDGYTF

size: -
J: TRBJ2-2
V: TRBV19
D: -
DNA: TGTGCCAGTAGCACAAGGGGGGGCATGAACACCGGGGAGCTGTTTTTT
CDR3: CASSTRGGMNTGELFF

size: -
J: TRBJ2-1
V: TRBV10-3
D: TRBD2
DNA: TGTGCCATCAGTGAGTCCGGGGTAGCGGGAGGATACAATGAGCAGTTCTTC
CDR3: CAISESGVAGGYNEQFF

size: -
J: TRBJ1-2
V: TRBV5-1
D: -
DNA: TGCGCCAGCAGCTCAAATCAGGGAACTTATGGCTACACCTTC
CDR3: CASSSNQGTYGYTF

size: -
J: TRBJ2-7
V: TRBV18
D: -
DNA: TGTGCCAGCTCACCGGTCCACAGGGTTCCCCACGAGCAGTACTTC
CDR3: CASSPVHRVPHEQYF

size: -
J: TRBJ2-7
V: TRBV5-4
D: TRBD2
DNA: TGTGCCAGCAGCCCCGGGACTAGCTCCTCCTACGAGCAGTACTTC
CDR3: CASSPGTSSSYEQYF

size: -
J: TRBJ1-3
V: TRBV7-8
D: TRBD1
DNA: TGTGCCAGCAGCCGCCCTGGAAGGACAGGATGGAACCGAAACACCATATATTTT
CDR3: CASSRPGRTGWNRNTIYF

size: -
J: TRBJ1-6
V: TRBV7-2
D: TRBD1
DNA: TGTGCCAGCAGCGGTGGACAGGGGGCCCCTAATTCACCCCTCCACTTT
CDR3: CASSGGQGAPNSPLHF

size: -
J: TRBJ1-1
V: TRBV29-1
D: -
DNA: TGCAGCGTTGAAGTCCGCCCCCAGGGTGGAACTGAAGCTTTCTTT
CDR3: CSVEVRPQGGTEAFF

size: -
J: TRBJ2-7
V: TRBV4-3
D: TRBD2
DNA: TGCGCCAGCAGCCAGCTTAGCGGGAGGGCCGGCGAGCAGTACTTC
CDR3: CASSQLSGRAGEQYF